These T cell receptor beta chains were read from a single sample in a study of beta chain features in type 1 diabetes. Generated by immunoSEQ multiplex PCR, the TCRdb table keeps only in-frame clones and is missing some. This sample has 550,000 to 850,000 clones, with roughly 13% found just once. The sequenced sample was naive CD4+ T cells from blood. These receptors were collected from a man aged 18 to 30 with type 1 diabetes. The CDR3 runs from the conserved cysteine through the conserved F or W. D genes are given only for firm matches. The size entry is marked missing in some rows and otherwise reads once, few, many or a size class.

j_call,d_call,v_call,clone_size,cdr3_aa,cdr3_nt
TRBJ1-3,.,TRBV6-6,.,CASSYEWGRNTIYF,TGTGCCAGCAGTTACGAGTGGGGCCGAAACACCATATATTTT
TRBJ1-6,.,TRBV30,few,CAWSEIRNSPLHF,TGTGCCTGGAGTGAAATACGCAATTCACCCCTCCACTTT
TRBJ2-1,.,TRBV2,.,CASRQGYNEQFF,TGTGCCAGCAGGCAGGGCTACAATGAGCAGTTCTTC
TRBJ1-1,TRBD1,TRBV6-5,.,CASSYPGTGNTEAFF,TGTGCCAGCAGTTACCCCGGGACAGGGAACACTGAAGCTTTCTTT
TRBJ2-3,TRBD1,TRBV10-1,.,CATGTGGTDTQYF,TGCGCCACCGGGACAGGGGGGACAGATACGCAGTATTTT
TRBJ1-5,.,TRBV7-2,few,CASSLDSNQPQHF,TGTGCCAGCAGCTTAGATAGCAATCAGCCCCAGCATTTT
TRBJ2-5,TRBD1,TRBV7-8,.,CASSLRRGTAKETQYF,TGTGCCAGCAGCTTAAGGCGTGGGACAGCCAAGGAGACCCAGTACTTC
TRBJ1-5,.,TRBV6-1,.,CAASGGPQHF,TGTGCCGCGTCTGGGGGGCCCCAGCATTTT
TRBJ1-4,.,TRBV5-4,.,CASSFGSLEKLFF,TGTGCCAGCAGCTTCGGCAGCCTTGAAAAACTGTTTTTT
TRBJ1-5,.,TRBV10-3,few,CAISEQNWNSNQPQHF,TGTGCCATCAGTGAGCAGAACTGGAATAGCAATCAGCCCCAGCATTTT
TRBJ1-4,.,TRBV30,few,CAWSASPKLFF,TGTGCCTGGAGTGCGAGTCCCAAACTGTTTTTT
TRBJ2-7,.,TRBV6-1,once,CASSEALLYEQYF,TGTGCCAGCAGTGAAGCGCTTCTCTACGAGCAGTACTTC
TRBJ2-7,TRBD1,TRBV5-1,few,CASSRGQAIGEQYF,TGCGCCAGCAGCCGGGGACAGGCGATCGGGGAGCAGTACTTC
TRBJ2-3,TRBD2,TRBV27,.,CASSQTLAGASTDTQYF,TGTGCCAGCAGCCAGACTCTAGCGGGGGCTAGCACAGATACGCAGTATTTT
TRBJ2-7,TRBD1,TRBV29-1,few,CSVGTGRVDEQYF,TGCAGCGTTGGGACAGGAAGGGTTGACGAGCAGTACTTC
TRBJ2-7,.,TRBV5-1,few,CASSFGQGISYEQYF,TGCGCCAGCAGCTTCGGACAAGGGATATCCTACGAGCAGTACTTC
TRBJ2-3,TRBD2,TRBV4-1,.,CASRGGGGASDTQYF,TGCGCCAGCCGGGGAGGCGGGGGGGCTTCAGATACGCAGTATTTT
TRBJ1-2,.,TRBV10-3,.,CATTGGDSYGYTF,TGTGCCACTACCGGCGGGGATTCCTATGGCTACACCTTC
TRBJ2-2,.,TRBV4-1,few,CASSPSSHSGDTGELFF,TGCGCCAGCAGCCCCAGCAGTCATTCCGGGGACACCGGGGAGCTGTTTTTT
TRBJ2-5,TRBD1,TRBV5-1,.,CASSPPGQGVFMETQYF,TGCGCCAGCAGCCCTCCGGGACAGGGGGTTTTTATGGAGACCCAGTACTTC
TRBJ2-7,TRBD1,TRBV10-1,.,CASSESTDRSYEQYF,TGCGCCAGCAGTGAGTCGACGGACAGGTCCTACGAGCAGTACTTC
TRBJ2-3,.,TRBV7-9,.,CASSAQGAGTDTQYF,TGTGCCAGCAGCGCCCAAGGCGCTGGCACAGATACGCAGTATTTT
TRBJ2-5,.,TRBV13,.,CASSLNPFPETQYF,TGTGCCAGCAGCTTAAACCCGTTCCCAGAGACCCAGTACTTC
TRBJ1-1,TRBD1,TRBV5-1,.,CASSLQTGGTEAFF,TGCGCCAGCAGCTTACAGACAGGGGGAACTGAAGCTTTCTTT
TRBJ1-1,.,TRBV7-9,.,CASSLDALDEAFF,TGTGCCAGCAGCTTAGACGCGTTGGACGAAGCTTTCTTT
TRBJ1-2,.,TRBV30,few,CAWSVVNYGYTF,TGTGCCTGGAGTGTGGTCAACTATGGCTACACCTTC
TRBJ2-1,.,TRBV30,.,CAWRAGQGGPFYEQFF,TGTGCCTGGAGGGCGGGCCAAGGCGGACCCTTCTATGAGCAGTTCTTC
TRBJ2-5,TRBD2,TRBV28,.,CASNSGGYQETQYF,TGTGCCAGCAATAGCGGGGGGTACCAAGAGACCCAGTACTTC
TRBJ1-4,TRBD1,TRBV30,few,CAWSVQKDRGLGRLREKLFF,TGTGCCTGGAGTGTACAAAAGGACAGGGGGTTAGGCCGTCTTCGTGAAAAACTGTTTTTT
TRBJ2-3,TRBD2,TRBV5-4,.,CASSPGLAGGLSDTQYF,TGTGCCAGCAGTCCCGGACTAGCGGGGGGTCTCTCAGATACGCAGTATTTT
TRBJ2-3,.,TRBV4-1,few,CASSPDRWDNSTDTQYF,TGCGCCAGCAGCCCCGACAGGTGGGACAACAGCACAGATACGCAGTATTTT
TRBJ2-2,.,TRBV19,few,CASSIVVQPSGELFF,TGTGCCAGTAGTATAGTGGTTCAGCCGTCCGGGGAGCTGTTTTTT
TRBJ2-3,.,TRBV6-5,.,CASSYSRLDTQYF,TGTGCCAGCAGTTACTCTCGGCTAGATACGCAGTATTTT
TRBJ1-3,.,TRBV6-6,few,CASSPGVASGNTIYF,TGTGCCAGCAGCCCAGGAGTTGCCTCTGGAAACACCATATATTTT
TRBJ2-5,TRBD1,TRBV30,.,CAWSVLRGQQETQYF,TGTGCCTGGAGTGTACTTAGGGGGCAGCAAGAGACCCAGTACTTC
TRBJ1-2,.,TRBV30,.,CAKQASNYGYTF,TGTGCCAAGCAGGCGTCTAACTATGGCTACACCTTC
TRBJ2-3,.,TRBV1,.,CTSSRSGGAQYF,TGCACCAGCAGCCGGTCAGGGGGAGCGCAGTATTTT
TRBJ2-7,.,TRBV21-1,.,CASSKTTGSYEQYF,TGTGCCAGCAGCAAAACGACAGGGTCTTACGAGCAGTACTTC
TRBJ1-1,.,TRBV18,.,CASSPQENEAFF,TGTGCCAGCTCACCTCAGGAGAATGAAGCTTTCTTT
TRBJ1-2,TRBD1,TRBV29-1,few,CSVQGARGYTF,TGCAGCGTACAGGGGGCGCGGGGCTACACCTTC
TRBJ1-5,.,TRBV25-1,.,CASSTSRASNQPQHF,TGTGCCAGCAGTACTTCCAGGGCTAGCAATCAGCCCCAGCATTTT
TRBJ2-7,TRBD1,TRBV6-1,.,CASSAQGASSYEQYF,TGTGCCAGCAGTGCACAGGGGGCGAGCTCCTACGAGCAGTACTTC
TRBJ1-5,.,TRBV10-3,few,CAISESGGAHQPQHF,TGTGCCATCAGTGAGTCGGGAGGGGCCCATCAGCCCCAGCATTTT
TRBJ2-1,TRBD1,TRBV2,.,CASSGTGDEQFF,TGTGCCAGCAGCGGGACAGGGGATGAGCAGTTCTTC
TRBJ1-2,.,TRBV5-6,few,CASSLKNNYYGYTF,TGTGCCAGCAGCTTGAAAAACAATTACTATGGCTACACCTTC
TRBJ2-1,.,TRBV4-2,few,CASSQDVRNEQFF,TGTGCCAGCAGCCAAGATGTGCGGAATGAGCAGTTCTTC
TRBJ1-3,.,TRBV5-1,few,CASSSGTEFSGNTIYF,TGCGCCAGCAGCTCGGGGACGGAGTTCTCTGGAAACACCATATATTTT
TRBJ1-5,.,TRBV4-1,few,CASSQDLLNQPQHF,TGCGCCAGCAGCCAAGATTTACTCAATCAGCCCCAGCATTTT
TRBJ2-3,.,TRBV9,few,CASSTGYLDTQYF,TGTGCCAGCAGCACTGGGTATCTAGATACGCAGTATTTT
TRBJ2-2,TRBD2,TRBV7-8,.,CASSPRSGGNTGELFF,TGTGCCAGCAGCCCGCGTAGCGGGGGGAACACCGGGGAGCTGTTTTTT
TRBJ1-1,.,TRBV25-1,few,CASSEYSEAFF,TGTGCCAGCAGTGAATATTCAGAAGCTTTCTTT
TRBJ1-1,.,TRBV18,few,CASSRTENTEAFF,TGTGCCAGCTCTCGGACAGAGAACACTGAAGCTTTCTTT